The TCR beta chain under discussion was sequenced for a study of blood T cell repertoires in COVID-19. Study at large: PBMCs, B-cell-depleted T cells, or T cells were the source of the cDNA or gDNA that made up the material.

What the recovered Cohort 3 donors had was two negative PCRs, clearance, or symptom resolution. TCRdb's table, derived via immunoSEQ multiplex PCR, lists solely in-frame clones and lacks some. The sample lists approximately 280,000 clones; around 86% were seen once. CDR3 length: 15 amino acids. In germline, CDR1 is MDHEN, CDR2 SYDVKM. Trimming at V came to 6 bases and at J to 3 bases, leaving 9 bases not matched to a gene. Input material: PBMCs or T cells enriched from blood (not recorded which). The rearrangement links TRBV28 to TRBJ2-7; TRBD2 aligns across 9 bases. The receptor comes from a woman aged 18-29 years who had recovered from COVID-19. This chain's CDR3 is CASRPGLAWHYEQYF. The CDR3 DNA sequence: TGTGCCAGCAGACCGGGACTAGCTTGGCACTACGAGCAGTACTTC.